The T cell receptor (beta chain) under discussion was sequenced for a study of OX40 agonist ivuxolimab in advanced cancers. The germline V gene has CDR1 SGHTA and CDR2 FQGNSA. The CDR3 loop spans 16 amino acids. The V end lost 2 bases, the J end lost 1 base, and 12 bases lay between the germline ends. Only in-frame clones appear in the TCRdb table, and some are missing; sequencing was by immunoSEQ multiplex PCR. The data contain tens of thousands of clones, about four fifths of them seen just once; the ten biggest clones take up more than 10%. Study-level points and caveats: In the expanded peripheral T cells, antigen specificity was never determined. CD4+ T cells averaged fewer expanded clones than CD8+ T cells.

On this clone itself: Antigen unknown.

This chain uses TRBV7-2 with TRBJ2-1, with D possibly matching TRBD2 (6 bases). This receptor was taken from an adult with an advanced solid tumor such as melanoma, head and neck, liver or kidney cancer. This specimen consisted of CD4+ or CD8+ T cells sorted from blood, obtained in a trial of the OX40 agonist ivuxolimab. CDR3 in DNA: TGTGCCAGCAGCTTACTAGGTGGGGGGTCCTACAATGAGCAGTTCTTC. Its translation is CASSLLGGGSYNEQFF.